Below are 8 T cell receptor beta chains sequenced from a single sample in a study of a mutant IDH1 vaccine in newly diagnosed glioma. TCRdb keeps only in-frame clones here, not all; method: immunoSEQ multiplex PCR. The sample yields over 95,000 clones, approximately 87% seen once. The time point denotes: week 11, during vaccination. Vaccination used 300 ug of mutant IDH1 20-mer peptide per dose, with topical imiquimod. Antigens of these TCRs are unknown. The sequencing used PBMCs, collected from a glioma patient whose treatment included an IDH1 peptide vaccine. The receptors here all came from a woman in her fifties or sixties with glioma.

The CDR3 DNA reads TGCGCCAGCAGCTTGTCTGACTTTGGCTACACCTTC. This gives the protein CASSLSDFGYTF. The V gene is TRBV5-1, the J gene TRBJ1-2; no reliable D call. Germline V CDR1 and CDR2: SGHRS, YFSETQ. Trimming pared 1 base from V and 7 bases from J, leaving 8 bases between. The CDR3 runs 12 residues.

The chain carries TRBV21-1 and TRBJ1-6. TRBV21-1 is termed a pseudogene. The CDR3 covers 11 residues. Here the CDR3 reads CASSRLGGSHF. CDR3 coding DNA: TGTGCCAGCAGCAGACTTGGGGGGAGCCACTTT.

V and J are TRBV6-6 and TRBJ2-5; 7 bases align to TRBD2. The J call may be faulty, since TRBJ2-7 better matches the DNA end. Germline CDR1 MNHNY, CDR2 SVGAGI (reference sequence). The CDR3 runs to 15 residues. CDR3 amino acids: CASRTLLADHYEQYF. In DNA, the CDR3 is TGTGCCAGCAGGACTCTCCTAGCGGATCACTACGAGCAGTACTTC.

Only a few counts were recorded for this clone. The gene calls are TRBV7-3 and TRBJ1-1; the match to TRBD1 covers 7 bases. With 5 bases clipped from V and 8 bases from J, the junction kept 11 bases outside the gene matches. This CDR3 region has 14 residues. Germline CDR1 SGHTA, CDR2 FQGTGA. For the CDR3, the DNA is TGTGCCAGCAGCCAAGGGCCAGGGGGTAGGGAAGCTTTCTTT. Its protein is CASSQGPGGREAFF.

The J gene is TRBJ1-5, the V gene TRBV6-1; TRBD1 is a possible D gene (5 bases). CDR3 length: 15 residues. V was shortened by 8 bases and J by 8 bases, with 22 bases between the two germline ends. Germline CDR1 and CDR2: MNHNS and SASEGT. The CDR3 reads CASAKFGEGMEPQHF. In nucleotides, the CDR3 is TGTGCCAGCGCGAAATTCGGGGAGGGGATGGAGCCCCAGCATTTT.

The CDR3 DNA sequence: TGTGCCAGCAGATCGGGGCTTCTCGATACGCAGTATTTT. Encoded protein: CASRSGLLDTQYF. The chain employs TRBV6-5 and TRBJ2-3; the D gene could be TRBD1 or TRBD2 (5 bases each). With 6 bases removed from V and 6 bases from J, the gap between germline ends came to 13 bases. The CDR3 is 13 amino acids. CDR1 MNHEY and CDR2 SVGAGI come from the germline V gene.

The genes are TRBV7-2 and TRBJ2-1; tentative D call: TRBD1 (6 bases). CDR1 and CDR2 from the germline V gene are SGHTA and FQGNSA. Deletions cut 5 bases from V and 6 bases from J, with 8 bases between. This CDR3 is built from 12 residues. The CDR3 loop reads CASSKQGNEQFF. The CDR3 nucleotides are TGTGCCAGCAGCAAACAGGGCAATGAGCAGTTCTTC.

The chain joins TRBV4-2 to TRBJ2-7; a weak D match, TRBD2 (6 bases). Germline CDR1 and CDR2: LGHNA and YNFKEQ. Trimming shortened V by 1 base and J by 4 bases, and 11 bases separated the two germline ends. The CDR3 loop spans 14 amino acids. The chain's CDR3 is CASSQGRGWYEQYF. CDR3 in DNA: TGTGCCAGCAGCCAAGGTCGGGGGTGGTACGAGCAGTACTTC.